This section outlines one TCR beta chain sequence together with its context. This sample is part of a study of shared T cell receptors in the human thymus. TCRdb's copy holds only in-frame clones and misses some; the assay was immunoSEQ multiplex PCR. The sample comprises 630,000 or so clones, approximately 89% of which are singletons, and approximately 0.0097% rests with the top ten. These data were likewise used in another study, on human thymus T cells.

What was sequenced was thymocytes. This clonotype was obtained from a boy less than two years old with a congenital heart defect.

In DNA form, the CDR3 reads TGCAGTGCGAGCCCACGGGGTTTCTTC. Encoded protein: CSASPRGFF. The chain recombines TRBV20-1 with TRBJ2-1; a weak D match, TRBD2 (5 bases). This CDR3 is 9 amino acids long. Germline values: CDR1 DFQATT, CDR2 SNEGSKA (reference sequence). The V end was cut by 6 bases, the J end by 16 bases, with 13 bases between.